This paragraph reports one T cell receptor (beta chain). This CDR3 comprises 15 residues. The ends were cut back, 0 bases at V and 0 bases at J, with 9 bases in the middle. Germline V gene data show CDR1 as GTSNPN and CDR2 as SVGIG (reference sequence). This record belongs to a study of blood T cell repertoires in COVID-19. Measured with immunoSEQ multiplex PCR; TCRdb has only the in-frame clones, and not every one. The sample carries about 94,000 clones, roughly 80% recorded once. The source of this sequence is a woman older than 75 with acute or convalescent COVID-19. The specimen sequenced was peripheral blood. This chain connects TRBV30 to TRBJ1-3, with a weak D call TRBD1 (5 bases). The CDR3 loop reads CAWSVQVLSGNTIYF. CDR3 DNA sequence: TGTGCCTGGAGTGTACAGGTCCTCTCTGGAAACACCATATATTTT.